This is a list of T cell receptor beta chains from one sample in a study of cytomegalovirus exposure and HLA in healthy donors. Sequencing was performed with immunoSEQ multiplex PCR; in TCRdb, only in-frame clones are kept and a portion is missing. The table includes about 170,000 clones, 65% to 85% detected once. The sequenced material came from PBMCs. These receptors all come from a male donor in good health and CMV-seronegative. The CDR3 runs from the conserved cysteine through the conserved F or W. A D gene is named only where the DNA matches it firmly. Part of the rows lack a size; the others show once, few, many or a class for expanded clones.

abundance	d_gene	j_gene	v_gene	CDR3aa	CDR3nt
.	TRBD2	TRBJ2-7	TRBV19	CASTGTSDSYEQYF	TGTGCCAGTACTGGGACTAGCGACTCATACGAGCAGTACTTC
.	.	TRBJ2-1	TRBV2	CASSATRRGYNEQFF	TGTGCCAGCAGTGCGACTCGTCGGGGGTACAATGAGCAGTTCTTC
once	.	TRBJ2-7	TRBV28	CASSRRDYEQYF	TGTGCCAGCAGTAGGAGGGACTACGAGCAGTACTTC
.	TRBD1	TRBJ1-1	TRBV5-1	CASSEGQADNTEAFF	TGCGCCAGCAGCGAGGGACAGGCGGACAACACTGAAGCTTTCTTT
.	.	TRBJ1-2	TRBV7-9	CASSLDIPNYGYPF	TGTGCCAGCAGCTTGGACATACCTAACTATGGCTACCCCTTC
.	.	TRBJ2-1	TRBV6-5	CASRRGPYNEQFF	TGTGCCAGCAGACGTGGCCCCTACAATGAGCAGTTCTTC
few	.	TRBJ1-5	TRBV5-5	CASSFLRGNQPQHF	TGTGCCAGCAGCTTCCTTCGGGGCAATCAGCCCCAGCATTTT
once	.	TRBJ2-3	TRBV9	CASNTFTSTDTQYF	TGTGCCAGCAATACCTTTACTAGCACAGATACGCAGTATTTT
.	.	TRBJ1-1	TRBV7-6	CASREGVNTEAFF	TGTGCCAGCCGGGAGGGGGTGAACACTGAAGCTTTCTTT
few	.	TRBJ2-7	TRBV4-1	CASSQAAGNSYEQYF	TGCGCCAGCTCCCAAGCGGCGGGGAACTCCTACGAGCAGTACTTC
few	.	TRBJ2-3	TRBV19	CASSGQISTDTQYF	TGTGCCAGTAGTGGTCAGATCAGCACAGATACGCAGTATTTT
.	TRBD1	TRBJ1-5	TRBV19	CASSDRVRQPQHF	TGTGCCAGTAGTGACAGGGTTCGTCAGCCCCAGCATTTT
few	TRBD1	TRBJ1-2	TRBV4-2	CASSRTTGDNYGYTF	TGTGCCAGCAGCCGCACAACAGGGGACAACTATGGCTACACCTTC
once	.	TRBJ2-5	TRBV7-2	CASSKTGTLIEEQYF	TGTGCCAGCAGCAAAACGGGAACCCTCATAGAGGAGCAGTACTTC
.	TRBD2	TRBJ2-3	TRBV11-2	CASSFAGGQADTQYF	TGTGCCAGCAGCTTTGCGGGGGGGCAGGCAGATACGCAGTATTTT
.	TRBD2	TRBJ2-1	TRBV9	CASSVEVAGVYNEQFF	TGTGCCAGCAGCGTAGAGGTAGCGGGGGTTTACAATGAGCAGTTCTTC
.	TRBD1	TRBJ2-7	TRBV11-2	CASSLGSGGVFYEQYF	TGTGCCAGCAGCTTAGGTTCAGGGGGCGTTTTCTACGAGCAGTACTTC
.	TRBD2	TRBJ2-7	TRBV29-1	CSVGLAGFPYEQYF	TGCAGCGTGGGACTAGCGGGATTCCCCTACGAGCAGTACTTC
few	TRBD1	TRBJ1-6	TRBV5-1	CASSLEGANNSPLHF	TGCGCCAGCAGCTTGGAGGGGGCGAATAATTCACCCCTCCACTTT
.	.	TRBJ2-2	TRBV15	CATSRDKGRELFF	TGTGCCACCAGCAGAGATAAGGGGAGGGAGCTGTTTTTT
.	.	TRBJ1-4	TRBV6-6	CASSYGRGNEKLFF	TGTGCCAGCAGTTACGGTCGGGGAAATGAAAAACTGTTTTTT
.	TRBD2	TRBJ2-3	TRBV7-3	CASSLTLRGRAYADTQYF	TGTGCCAGCAGCTTAACTCTCCGCGGGAGGGCTTATGCAGATACGCAGTATTTT
.	.	TRBJ2-1	TRBV9	CASSVEWRGEQFF	TGTGCCAGCAGCGTAGAATGGCGGGGTGAGCAGTTCTTC
.	.	TRBJ2-1	TRBV29-1	CSVTTPAGPDEQFF	TGCAGCGTCACAACGCCGGCAGGGCCGGATGAGCAGTTCTTC
.	.	TRBJ2-2	TRBV27	CASSWQAGTNTGELFF	TGTGCCAGCAGTTGGCAAGCGGGCACGAACACCGGGGAGCTGTTTTTT
.	TRBD1	TRBJ1-2	TRBV6-4	CASSETTGTGTYGYTF	TGTGCCAGCAGTGAGACTACCGGGACAGGCACCTATGGCTACACCTTC
.	.	TRBJ2-1	TRBV7-8	CASSSLSGSDQFF	TGTGCCAGCAGCTCCCTCAGCGGTTCTGATCAGTTCTTC
.	TRBD1	TRBJ2-3	TRBV7-8	CASSSHRGTTTDTQYF	TGTGCCAGCAGCTCACACAGGGGGACCACGACAGATACGCAGTATTTT
once	.	TRBJ2-7	TRBV7-2	CASSSIQDYEQYF	TGTGCCAGCAGCTCCATACAGGACTACGAGCAGTACTTC
.	.	TRBJ2-7	TRBV7-2	CASSSATGSYEQYF	TGTGCCAGCAGCTCAGCCACAGGGTCCTACGAGCAGTACTTC
.	.	TRBJ2-7	TRBV6-5	CASSYGRGRTYEQYF	TGTGCCAGCAGTTACGGCAGGGGCCGTACCTACGAGCAGTACTTC
.	TRBD2	TRBJ2-3	TRBV27	CASSGAGGRAPDTQYF	TGTGCCAGCAGTGGCGCTGGGGGGAGGGCGCCAGATACGCAGTATTTT
.	.	TRBJ2-3	TRBV28	CASNSLSAVRDRDTQYF	TGTGCCAGCAATTCCCTATCTGCGGTGAGGGATAGAGATACGCAGTATTTT
once	TRBD1	TRBJ2-3	TRBV5-1	CASLPGQGSDTQYF	TGCGCCAGCTTACCGGGACAGGGATCAGATACGCAGTATTTT
.	.	TRBJ1-1	TRBV19	CASTSLQADNTEAFF	TGTGCCAGTACCAGTTTACAGGCTGACAACACTGAAGCTTTCTTT
.	.	TRBJ1-3	TRBV7-9	CASSLTGPGNTIYF	TGTGCCAGCAGCTTAACAGGACCCGGAAACACCATATATTTT
.	TRBD2	TRBJ2-7	TRBV14	CASSQYTGTNSYEQYF	TGTGCCAGCAGCCAATACACCGGGACTAACTCCTACGAGCAGTACTTC